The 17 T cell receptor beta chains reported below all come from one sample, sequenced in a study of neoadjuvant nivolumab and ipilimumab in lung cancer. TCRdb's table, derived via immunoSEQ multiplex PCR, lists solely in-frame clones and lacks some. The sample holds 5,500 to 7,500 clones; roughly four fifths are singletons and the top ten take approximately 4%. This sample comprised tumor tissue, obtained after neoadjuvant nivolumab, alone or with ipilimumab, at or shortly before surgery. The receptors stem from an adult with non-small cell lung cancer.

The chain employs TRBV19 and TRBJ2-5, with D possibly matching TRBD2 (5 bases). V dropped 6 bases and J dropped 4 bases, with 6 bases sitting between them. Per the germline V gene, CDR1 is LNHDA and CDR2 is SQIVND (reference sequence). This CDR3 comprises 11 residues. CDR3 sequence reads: CASRGGETQYF. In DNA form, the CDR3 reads TGTGCCAGTAGAGGAGGAGAGACCCAGTACTTC.

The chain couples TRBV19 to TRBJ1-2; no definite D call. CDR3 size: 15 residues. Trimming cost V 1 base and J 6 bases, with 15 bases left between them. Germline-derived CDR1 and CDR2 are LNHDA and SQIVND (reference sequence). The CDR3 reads CASSIGSAARDGYTF. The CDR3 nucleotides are TGTGCCAGTAGTATAGGATCGGCGGCTCGGGATGGCTACACCTTC.

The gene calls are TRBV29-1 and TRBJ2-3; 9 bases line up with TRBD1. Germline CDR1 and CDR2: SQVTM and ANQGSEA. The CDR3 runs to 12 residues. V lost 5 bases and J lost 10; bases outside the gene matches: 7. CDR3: CSVRTGAVPQYF. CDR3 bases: TGCAGCGTTAGGACAGGGGCCGTTCCGCAGTATTTT.

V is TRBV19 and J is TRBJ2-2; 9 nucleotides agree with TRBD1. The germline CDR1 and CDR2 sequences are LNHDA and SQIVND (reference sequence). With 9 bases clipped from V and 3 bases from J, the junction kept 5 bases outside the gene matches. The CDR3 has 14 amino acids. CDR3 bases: TGTGCCAGCAACAGGGGGCTGGACACCGGGGAGCTGTTTTTT. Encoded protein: CASNRGLDTGELFF.

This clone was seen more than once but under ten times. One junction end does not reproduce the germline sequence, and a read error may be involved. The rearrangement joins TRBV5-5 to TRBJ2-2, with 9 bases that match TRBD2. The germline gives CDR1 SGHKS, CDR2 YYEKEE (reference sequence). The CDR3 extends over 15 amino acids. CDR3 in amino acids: CASGFSGSLTGELFF. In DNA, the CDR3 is TGTGCCAGCGGCTTTAGCGGGAGTCTAACCGGGGAGCTGTTTTTT.

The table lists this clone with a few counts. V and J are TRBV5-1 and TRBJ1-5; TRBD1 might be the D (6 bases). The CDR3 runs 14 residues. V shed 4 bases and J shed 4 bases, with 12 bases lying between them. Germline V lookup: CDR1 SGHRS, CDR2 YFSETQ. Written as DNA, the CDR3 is TGCGCCAGCAGCCCGGGGGGGGCGAATCAGCCCCAGCATTTT. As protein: CASSPGGANQPQHF.

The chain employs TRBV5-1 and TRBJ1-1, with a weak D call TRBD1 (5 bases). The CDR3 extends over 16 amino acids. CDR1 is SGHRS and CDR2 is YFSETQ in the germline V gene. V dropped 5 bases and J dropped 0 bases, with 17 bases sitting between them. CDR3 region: CASRPSGGVVNTEAFF. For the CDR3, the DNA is TGCGCCAGCAGACCTAGTGGGGGGGTTGTGAACACTGAAGCTTTCTTT.

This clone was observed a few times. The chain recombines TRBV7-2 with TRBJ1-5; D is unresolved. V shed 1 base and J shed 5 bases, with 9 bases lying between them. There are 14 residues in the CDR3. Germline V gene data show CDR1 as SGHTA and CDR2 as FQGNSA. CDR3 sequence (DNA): TGTGCCAGCAGCTTAGTTGGGATGGATCAGCCCCAGCATTTT. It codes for CASSLVGMDQPQHF.

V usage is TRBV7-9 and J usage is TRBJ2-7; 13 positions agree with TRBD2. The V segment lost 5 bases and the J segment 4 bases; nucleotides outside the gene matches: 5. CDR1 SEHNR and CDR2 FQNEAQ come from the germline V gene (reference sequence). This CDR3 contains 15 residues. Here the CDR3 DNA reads TGTGCCAGCAGCCAGACTAGCGGGAGGTTATACGAGCAGTACTTC. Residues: CASSQTSGRLYEQYF.

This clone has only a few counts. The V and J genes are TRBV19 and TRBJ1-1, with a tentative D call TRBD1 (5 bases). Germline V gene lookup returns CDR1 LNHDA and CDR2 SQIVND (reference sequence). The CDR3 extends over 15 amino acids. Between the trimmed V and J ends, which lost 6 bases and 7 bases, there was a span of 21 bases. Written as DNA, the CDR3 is TGTGCCAGTAGCCACTTCCCCGACAGTTCCGGTGAAGCTTTCTTT. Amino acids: CASSHFPDSSGEAFF.

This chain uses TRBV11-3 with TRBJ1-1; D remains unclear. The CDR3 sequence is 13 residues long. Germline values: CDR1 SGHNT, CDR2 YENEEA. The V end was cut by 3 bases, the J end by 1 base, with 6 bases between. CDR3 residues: CASSFMANTEAFF. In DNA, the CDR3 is TGTGCCAGCAGCTTTATGGCGAACACTGAAGCTTTCTTT.

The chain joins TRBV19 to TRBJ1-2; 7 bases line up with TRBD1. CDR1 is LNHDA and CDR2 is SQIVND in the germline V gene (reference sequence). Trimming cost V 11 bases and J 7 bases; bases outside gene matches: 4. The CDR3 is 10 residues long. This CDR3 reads CAVRDSGYTF. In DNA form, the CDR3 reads TGTGCCGTTAGGGACAGTGGCTACACCTTC.

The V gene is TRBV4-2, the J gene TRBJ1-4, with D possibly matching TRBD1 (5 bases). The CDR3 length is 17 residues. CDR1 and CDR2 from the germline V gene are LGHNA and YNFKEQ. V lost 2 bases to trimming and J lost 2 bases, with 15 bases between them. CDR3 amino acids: CASSQRTVGGTNEKLFF. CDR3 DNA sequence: TGTGCCAGCAGCCAACGGACGGTCGGGGGTACTAATGAAAAACTGTTTTTT.

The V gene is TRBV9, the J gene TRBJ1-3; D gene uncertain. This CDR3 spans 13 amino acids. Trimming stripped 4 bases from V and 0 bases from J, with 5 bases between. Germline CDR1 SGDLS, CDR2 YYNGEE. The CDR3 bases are TGTGCCAGCAGCCTCAGCTCTGGAAACACCATATATTTT. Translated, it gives CASSLSSGNTIYF.

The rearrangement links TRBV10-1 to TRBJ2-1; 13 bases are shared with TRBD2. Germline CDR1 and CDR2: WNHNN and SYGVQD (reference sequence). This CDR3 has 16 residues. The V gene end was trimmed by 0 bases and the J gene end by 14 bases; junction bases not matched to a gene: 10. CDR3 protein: CASSESIGLAGDPKFF. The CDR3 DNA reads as TGCGCCAGCAGTGAGTCTATAGGACTAGCGGGAGATCCTAAGTTCTTC.

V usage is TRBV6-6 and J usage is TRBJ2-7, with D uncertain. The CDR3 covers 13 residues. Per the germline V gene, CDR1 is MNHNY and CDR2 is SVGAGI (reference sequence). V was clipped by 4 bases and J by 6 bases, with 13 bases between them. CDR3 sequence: CASSSSWRGEQYF. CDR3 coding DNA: TGTGCCAGCAGTTCCTCTTGGAGAGGCGAGCAGTACTTC.

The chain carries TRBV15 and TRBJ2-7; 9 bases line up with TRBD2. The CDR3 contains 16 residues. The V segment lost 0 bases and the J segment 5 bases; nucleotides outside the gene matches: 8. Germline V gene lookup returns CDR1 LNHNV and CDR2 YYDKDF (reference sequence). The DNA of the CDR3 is TGTGCCACCAGCAGAGATCAGGCGGGAGGGACCCACGAGCAGTACTTC. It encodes CATSRDQAGGTHEQYF.